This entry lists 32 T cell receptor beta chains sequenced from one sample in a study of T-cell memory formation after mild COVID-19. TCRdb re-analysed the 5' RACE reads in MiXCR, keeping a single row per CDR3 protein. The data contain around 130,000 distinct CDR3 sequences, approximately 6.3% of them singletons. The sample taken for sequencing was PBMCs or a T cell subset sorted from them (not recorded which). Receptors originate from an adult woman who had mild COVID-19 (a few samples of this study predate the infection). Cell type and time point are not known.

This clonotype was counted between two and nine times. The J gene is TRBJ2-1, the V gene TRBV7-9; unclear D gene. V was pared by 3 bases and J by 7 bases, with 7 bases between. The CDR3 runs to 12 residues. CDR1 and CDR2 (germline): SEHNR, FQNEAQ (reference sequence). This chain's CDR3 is CASSLGWNEQFF. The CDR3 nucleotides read TGTGCCAGCAGCTTGGGTTGGAATGAGCAGTTCTTC.

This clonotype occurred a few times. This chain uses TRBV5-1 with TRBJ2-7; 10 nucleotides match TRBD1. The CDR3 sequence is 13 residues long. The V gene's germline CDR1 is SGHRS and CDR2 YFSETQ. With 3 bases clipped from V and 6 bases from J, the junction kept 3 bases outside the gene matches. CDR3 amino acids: CASSSDRGLEQYF. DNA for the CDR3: TGCGCCAGCAGCTCCGACAGGGGGCTCGAGCAGTACTTC.

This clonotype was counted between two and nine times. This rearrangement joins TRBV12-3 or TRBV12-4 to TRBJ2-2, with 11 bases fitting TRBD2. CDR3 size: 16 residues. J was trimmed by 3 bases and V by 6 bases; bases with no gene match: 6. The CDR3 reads CASRAGLAGYTGELFF. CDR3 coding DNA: TGTGCCAGCAGGGCCGGACTAGCGGGTTACACCGGGGAGCTGTTTTTT.

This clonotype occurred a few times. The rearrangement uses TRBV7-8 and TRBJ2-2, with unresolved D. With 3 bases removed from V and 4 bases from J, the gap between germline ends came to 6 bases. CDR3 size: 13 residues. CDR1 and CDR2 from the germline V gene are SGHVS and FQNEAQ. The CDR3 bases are TGTGCCAGCAGCTTCGGGCGCACCGGGGAGCTGTTTTTT. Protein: CASSFGRTGELFF.

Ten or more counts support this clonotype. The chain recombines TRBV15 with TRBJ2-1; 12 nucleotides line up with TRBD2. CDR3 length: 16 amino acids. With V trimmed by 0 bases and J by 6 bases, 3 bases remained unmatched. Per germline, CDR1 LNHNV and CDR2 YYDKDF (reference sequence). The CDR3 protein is CATSRETSGRSNEQFF. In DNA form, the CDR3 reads TGTGCCACCAGCAGAGAGACTAGCGGGAGATCCAATGAGCAGTTCTTC.

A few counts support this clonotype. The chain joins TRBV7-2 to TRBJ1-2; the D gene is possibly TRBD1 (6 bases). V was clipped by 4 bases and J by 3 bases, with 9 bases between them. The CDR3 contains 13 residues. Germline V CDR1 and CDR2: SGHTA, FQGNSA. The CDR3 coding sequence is TGTGCCAGCAGCTCCAGGACAGACTATGGCTACACCTTC. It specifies CASSSRTDYGYTF. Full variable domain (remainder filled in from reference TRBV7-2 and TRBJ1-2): GAGVSQSPSNKVTEKGKDVELRCDPISGHTALYWYRQSLGQGLEFLIYFQGNSAPDKSGLPSDRFSAERTGGSVSTLTIQRTQQEDSAVYLCASSSRTDYGYTFGSGTRLTVV.

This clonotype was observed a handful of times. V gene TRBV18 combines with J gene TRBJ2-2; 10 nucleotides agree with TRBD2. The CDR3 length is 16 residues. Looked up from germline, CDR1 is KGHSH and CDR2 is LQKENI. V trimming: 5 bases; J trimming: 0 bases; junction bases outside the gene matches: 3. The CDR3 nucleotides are TGTGCCAGCTCATCGGGACTAGCGCCGAACACCGGGGAGCTGTTTTTT. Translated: CASSSGLAPNTGELFF.

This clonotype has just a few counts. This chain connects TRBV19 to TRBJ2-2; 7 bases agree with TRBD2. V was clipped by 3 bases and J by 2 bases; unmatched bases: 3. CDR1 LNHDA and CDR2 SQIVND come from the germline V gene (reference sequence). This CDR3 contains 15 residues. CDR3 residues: CASSIGGSNTGELFF. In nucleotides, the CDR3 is TGTGCCAGTAGTATCGGCGGGAGTAACACCGGGGAGCTGTTTTTT.

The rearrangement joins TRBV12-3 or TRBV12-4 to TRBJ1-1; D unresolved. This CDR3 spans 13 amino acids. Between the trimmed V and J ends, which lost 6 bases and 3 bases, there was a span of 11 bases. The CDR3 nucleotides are TGTGCCAGCAGGACTAGGGCCGACACTGAAGCTTTCTTT. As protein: CASRTRADTEAFF.

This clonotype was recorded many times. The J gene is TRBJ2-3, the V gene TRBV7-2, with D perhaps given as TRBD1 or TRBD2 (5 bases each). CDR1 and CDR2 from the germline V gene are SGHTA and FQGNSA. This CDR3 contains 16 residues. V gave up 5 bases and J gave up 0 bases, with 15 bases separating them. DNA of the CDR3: TGTGCCAGCAGCCGCCGGTCGGGACCTAGCACAGATACGCAGTATTTT. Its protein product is CASSRRSGPSTDTQYF.

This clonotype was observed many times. The CDR3 bases are TGCAGTGCTAGAGAAAGGCAATACGAGCAGTACTTC. Its translation is CSARERQYEQYF. The rearrangement links TRBV20-1 to TRBJ2-7; D not certain. CDR3 length: 12 residues. Germline assignment: CDR1 DFQATT and CDR2 SNEGSKA (reference sequence). V was trimmed by 0 bases and J by 4 bases, leaving 7 bases between them.

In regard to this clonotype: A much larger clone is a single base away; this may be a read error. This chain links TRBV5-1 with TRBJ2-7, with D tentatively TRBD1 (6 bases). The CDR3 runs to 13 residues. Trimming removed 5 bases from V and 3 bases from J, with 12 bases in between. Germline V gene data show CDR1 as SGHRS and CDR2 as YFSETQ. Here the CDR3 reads CASRGGWSYEQYF. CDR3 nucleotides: TGCGCCAGCAGAGGGGGATGGAGCTACGAGCAGTACTTC.

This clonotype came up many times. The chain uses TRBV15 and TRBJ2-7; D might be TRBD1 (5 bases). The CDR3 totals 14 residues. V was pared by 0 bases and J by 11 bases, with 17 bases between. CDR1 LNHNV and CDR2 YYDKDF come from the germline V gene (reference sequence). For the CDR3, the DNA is TGTGCCACCAGCAGAGACTCAAAAGGGGTGGCGGAGTACTTC. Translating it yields CATSRDSKGVAEYF.

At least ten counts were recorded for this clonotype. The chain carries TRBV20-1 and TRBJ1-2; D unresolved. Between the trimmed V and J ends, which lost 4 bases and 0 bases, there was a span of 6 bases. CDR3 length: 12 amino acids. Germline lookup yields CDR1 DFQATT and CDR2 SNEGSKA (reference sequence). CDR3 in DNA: TGCAGTGCTAAGAATTCTAACTATGGCTACACCTTC. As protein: CSAKNSNYGYTF.

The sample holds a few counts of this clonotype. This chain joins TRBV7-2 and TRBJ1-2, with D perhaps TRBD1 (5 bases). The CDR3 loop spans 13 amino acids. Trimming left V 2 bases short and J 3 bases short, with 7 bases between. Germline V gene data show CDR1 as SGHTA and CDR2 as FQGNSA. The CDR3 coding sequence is TGTGCCAGCAGCTTAACCAGGGACTATGGCTACACCTTC. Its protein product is CASSLTRDYGYTF.

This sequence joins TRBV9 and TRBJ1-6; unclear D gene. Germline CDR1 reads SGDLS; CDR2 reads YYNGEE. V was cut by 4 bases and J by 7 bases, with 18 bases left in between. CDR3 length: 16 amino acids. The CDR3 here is CASSPREGEGNSPLHF. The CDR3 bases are TGTGCCAGCAGCCCCCGCGAGGGAGAAGGGAATTCACCCCTCCACTTT. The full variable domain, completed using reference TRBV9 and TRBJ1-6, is DSGVTQTPKHLITATGQRVTLRCSPRSGDLSVYWYQQSLDQGLQFLIQYYNGEERAKGNILERFSAQQFPDLHSELNLSSLELGDSALYFCASSPREGEGNSPLHFGNGTRLTVT.

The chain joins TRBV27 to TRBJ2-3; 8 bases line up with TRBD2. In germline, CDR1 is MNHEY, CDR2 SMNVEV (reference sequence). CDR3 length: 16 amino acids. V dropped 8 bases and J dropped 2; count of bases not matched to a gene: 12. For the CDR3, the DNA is TGTGCCAGCCGTGTGGGGGCGGGGGGAATCACAGATACGCAGTATTTT. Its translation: CASRVGAGGITDTQYF.

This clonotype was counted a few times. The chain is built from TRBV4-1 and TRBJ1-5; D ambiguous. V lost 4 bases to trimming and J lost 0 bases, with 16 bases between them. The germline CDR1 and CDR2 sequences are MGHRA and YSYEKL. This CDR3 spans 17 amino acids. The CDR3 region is CASSPGGLADSNQPQHF. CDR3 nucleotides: TGCGCCAGCAGCCCAGGAGGTCTGGCAGATAGCAATCAGCCCCAGCATTTT.

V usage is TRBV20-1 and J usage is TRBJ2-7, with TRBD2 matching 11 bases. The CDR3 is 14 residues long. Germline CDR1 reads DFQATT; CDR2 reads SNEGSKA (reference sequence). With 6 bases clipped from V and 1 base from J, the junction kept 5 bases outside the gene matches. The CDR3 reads CSAVGTSGSYEQYF. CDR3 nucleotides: TGCAGTGCCGTCGGGACTAGCGGATCCTACGAGCAGTACTTC.

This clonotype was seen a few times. The CDR3 coding sequence is TGTGCCAGCAAGTACGGTCAGACCCAGTACTTC. Its protein product is CASKYGQTQYF. The J gene is TRBJ2-5, the V gene TRBV12-3 or TRBV12-4; no firm D call. The CDR3 sequence is 11 residues long. Trimming removed 7 bases from V and 6 bases from J, with 9 bases in between.

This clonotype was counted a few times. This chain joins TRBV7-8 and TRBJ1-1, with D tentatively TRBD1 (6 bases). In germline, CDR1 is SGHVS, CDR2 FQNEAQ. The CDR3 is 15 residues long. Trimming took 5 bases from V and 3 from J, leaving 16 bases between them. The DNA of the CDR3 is TGTGCCAGCAGCGCCTACAGGGTTAGGGACACTGAAGCTTTCTTT. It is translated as CASSAYRVRDTEAFF.

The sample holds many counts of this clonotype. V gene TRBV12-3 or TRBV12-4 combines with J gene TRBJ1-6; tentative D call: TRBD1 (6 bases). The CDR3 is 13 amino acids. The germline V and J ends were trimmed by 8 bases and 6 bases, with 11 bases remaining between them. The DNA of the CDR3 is TGTGCCAGCTTGGGGGCGCGTAATTCACCCCTCCACTTT. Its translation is CASLGARNSPLHF.

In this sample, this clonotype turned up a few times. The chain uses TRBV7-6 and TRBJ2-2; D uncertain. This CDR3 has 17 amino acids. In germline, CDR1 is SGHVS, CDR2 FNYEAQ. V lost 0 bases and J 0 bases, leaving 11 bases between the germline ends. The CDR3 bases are TGTGCCAGCAGCTTAGCGTGGCGAAAAGCGAACACCGGGGAGCTGTTTTTT. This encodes CASSLAWRKANTGELFF.

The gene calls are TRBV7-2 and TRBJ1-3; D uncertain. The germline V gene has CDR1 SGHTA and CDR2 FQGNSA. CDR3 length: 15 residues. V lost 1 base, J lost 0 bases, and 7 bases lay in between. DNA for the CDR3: TGTGCCAGCAGCTTAGGACCGGACTCTGGAAACACCATATATTTT. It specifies CASSLGPDSGNTIYF.

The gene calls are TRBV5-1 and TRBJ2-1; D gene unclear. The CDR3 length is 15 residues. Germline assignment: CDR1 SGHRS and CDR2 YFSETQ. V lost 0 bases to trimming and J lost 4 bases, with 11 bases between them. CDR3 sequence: CASSLARGGYNEQFF. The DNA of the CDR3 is TGCGCCAGCAGCTTGGCCCGAGGTGGTTACAATGAGCAGTTCTTC. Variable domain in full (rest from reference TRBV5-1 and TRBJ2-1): KAGVTQTPRYLIKTRGQQVTLSCSPISGHRSVSWYQQTPGQGLQFLFEYFSETQRNKGNFPGRFSGRQFSNSRSEMNVSTLELGDSALYLCASSLARGGYNEQFFGPGTRLTVL.

CDR3 sequence reads: CASGMTSGKSSYEQYF. In DNA, the CDR3 is TGTGCCAGCGGGATGACTAGCGGAAAGAGCTCCTACGAGCAGTACTTC. The chain has TRBV6-5 and TRBJ2-7; the match to TRBD2 covers 9 bases. CDR1 MNHEY and CDR2 SVGAGI come from the germline V gene. The J segment lost 0 bases and the V segment lost 8 bases, leaving 11 bases of the junction unmatched. The length of the CDR3 is 16 residues.

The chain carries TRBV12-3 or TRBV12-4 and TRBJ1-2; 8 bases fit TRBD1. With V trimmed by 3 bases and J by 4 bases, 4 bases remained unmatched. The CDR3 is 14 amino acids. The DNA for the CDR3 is TGTGCCAGCAGTTTCGGAGACAGGGGCTATGGCTACACCTTC. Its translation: CASSFGDRGYGYTF.

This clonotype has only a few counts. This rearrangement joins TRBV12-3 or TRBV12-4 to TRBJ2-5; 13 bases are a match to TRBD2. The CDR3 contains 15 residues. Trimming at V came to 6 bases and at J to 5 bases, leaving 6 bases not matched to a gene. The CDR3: CASSRGLAGVETQYF. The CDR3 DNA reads TGTGCCAGCAGCCGAGGACTAGCGGGAGTTGAGACCCAGTACTTC.

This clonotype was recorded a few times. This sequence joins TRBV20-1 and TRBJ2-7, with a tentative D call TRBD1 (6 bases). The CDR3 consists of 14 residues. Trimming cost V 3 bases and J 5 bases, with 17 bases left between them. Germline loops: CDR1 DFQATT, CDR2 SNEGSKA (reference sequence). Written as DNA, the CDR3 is TGCAGTGCTAGCGCCCAGCAGGGGACCCACGAGCAGTACTTC. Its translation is CSASAQQGTHEQYF.

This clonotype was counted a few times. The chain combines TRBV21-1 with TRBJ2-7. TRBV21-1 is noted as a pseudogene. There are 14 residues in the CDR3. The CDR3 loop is CASSKSLGMGEQYF. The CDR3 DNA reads TGTGCCAGCAGCAAATCGCTAGGGATGGGCGAGCAGTACTTC.

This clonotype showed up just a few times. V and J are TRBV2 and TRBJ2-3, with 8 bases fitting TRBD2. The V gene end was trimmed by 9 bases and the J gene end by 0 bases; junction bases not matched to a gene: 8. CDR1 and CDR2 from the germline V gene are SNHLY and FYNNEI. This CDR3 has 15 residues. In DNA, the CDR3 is TGTGCCAGTTTTCGGACTAGCAGTAGCACAGATACGCAGTATTTT. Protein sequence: CASFRTSSSTDTQYF.

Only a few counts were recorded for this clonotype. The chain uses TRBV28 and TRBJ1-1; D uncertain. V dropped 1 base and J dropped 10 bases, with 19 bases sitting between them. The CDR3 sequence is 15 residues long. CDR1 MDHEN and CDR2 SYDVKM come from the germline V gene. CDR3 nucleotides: TGTGCCAGCAGTTTATCCGGGCCGGCGATTCCGGGAGCTTTCTTT. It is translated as CASSLSGPAIPGAFF.